The rows below give T cell receptor beta chains drawn from one sample of a study of T cells expressing NK-cell markers. TCRdb reprocessed the 5' RACE reads, keeping one entry per CDR3 protein, no DNA. The repertoire table contains about 160,000 distinct CDR3 sequences. The sample was blood T cells: a sorted CD56 or NKG2C T cell subset, CD4+ or CD8+ T cells, or bulk PBMC T cells (not recorded which). Receptors were obtained from a woman between 18 and 69 years old in good health. Each CDR3 is given with its conserved first and last residue. Fields, in order: J gene, V gene, clone size, CDR3 protein. Clone sizes are given selectively: once, few, many, or a class where the clone is expanded.

J gene: TRBJ2-7
V gene: TRBV28
clone size: NA
CDR3 protein: CASTSWTGMSYEQYF

J gene: TRBJ1-5
V gene: TRBV5-1
clone size: NA
CDR3 protein: CASSLISGEGAQHF

J gene: TRBJ1-2
V gene: TRBV12-3/TRBV12-4
clone size: NA
CDR3 protein: CASSVRGPAANYGYTF

J gene: TRBJ1-4
V gene: TRBV7-9
clone size: NA
CDR3 protein: CASSWDRNEKLFF

J gene: TRBJ2-2
V gene: TRBV12-3/TRBV12-4
clone size: NA
CDR3 protein: CASRPLGGELFF

J gene: TRBJ2-1
V gene: TRBV5-1
clone size: NA
CDR3 protein: CASSLVSSGALPGEQFF

J gene: TRBJ2-7
V gene: TRBV2
clone size: NA
CDR3 protein: CASSDIGQGSYEQYF

J gene: TRBJ2-2
V gene: TRBV9
clone size: NA
CDR3 protein: CASSVAPTSRAGELFF

J gene: TRBJ2-7
V gene: TRBV5-1
clone size: NA
CDR3 protein: CASTQTSGNYEQYF

J gene: TRBJ2-1
V gene: TRBV9
clone size: NA
CDR3 protein: CASSALAGEQFF

J gene: TRBJ2-3
V gene: TRBV29-1
clone size: NA
CDR3 protein: CSVELPSGASTDTQYF

J gene: TRBJ2-3
V gene: TRBV11-2
clone size: medium-sized
CDR3 protein: CASSLYAGDTQYF

J gene: TRBJ2-7
V gene: TRBV7-8
clone size: NA
CDR3 protein: CASSLVGVAGGGYEQYF

J gene: TRBJ1-2
V gene: TRBV6-2/TRBV6-3
clone size: NA
CDR3 protein: CASNQLGYGYTF

J gene: TRBJ1-4
V gene: TRBV5-1
clone size: NA
CDR3 protein: CASSPNGAGYNEKLFF

J gene: TRBJ2-7
V gene: TRBV5-1
clone size: NA
CDR3 protein: CASSARGDPTRGEQYF

J gene: TRBJ1-1
V gene: TRBV20-1
clone size: NA
CDR3 protein: CSAPHPNRQGNTEAFF

J gene: TRBJ1-5
V gene: TRBV20-1
clone size: NA
CDR3 protein: CSARTGGAWDQPQHF

J gene: TRBJ2-3
V gene: TRBV11-2
clone size: NA
CDR3 protein: CASSPPGGRALDTQYF

J gene: TRBJ2-3
V gene: TRBV12-3/TRBV12-4
clone size: NA
CDR3 protein: CASTKVGQGFADTQYF

J gene: TRBJ1-1
V gene: TRBV7-2
clone size: NA
CDR3 protein: CASSPRQGGGTEAFF

J gene: TRBJ2-5
V gene: TRBV5-1
clone size: NA
CDR3 protein: CASSLGQTSGGPETQYF

J gene: TRBJ1-1
V gene: TRBV12-3/TRBV12-4
clone size: NA
CDR3 protein: CASSQRGGPRYTEAFF

J gene: TRBJ1-1
V gene: TRBV19
clone size: NA
CDR3 protein: CATDRDRGMNTEAFF

J gene: TRBJ2-1
V gene: TRBV20-1
clone size: NA
CDR3 protein: CSAPMGTSGGYNEQFF

J gene: TRBJ1-5
V gene: TRBV12-3/TRBV12-4
clone size: NA
CDR3 protein: CASSGDRGPYQPQHF

J gene: TRBJ2-5
V gene: TRBV2
clone size: NA
CDR3 protein: CASSEEEAKETQYF

J gene: TRBJ2-7
V gene: TRBV5-1
clone size: NA
CDR3 protein: CASSSNMGDPYEQYF

J gene: TRBJ1-4
V gene: TRBV3-1
clone size: NA
CDR3 protein: CASSQGRAVKLFF

J gene: TRBJ2-5
V gene: TRBV5-1
clone size: NA
CDR3 protein: CASSSGQGPEGTQYF

J gene: TRBJ2-7
V gene: TRBV2
clone size: NA
CDR3 protein: CASSGTPSSYEQYF

J gene: TRBJ1-1
V gene: TRBV3-1
clone size: NA
CDR3 protein: CASSATGAWGTEAFF

J gene: TRBJ2-7
V gene: TRBV5-1
clone size: NA
CDR3 protein: CASSYGGLTYEQYF

J gene: TRBJ2-7
V gene: TRBV9
clone size: NA
CDR3 protein: CASSPWTSDSYEQYF

J gene: TRBJ2-1
V gene: TRBV7-2
clone size: NA
CDR3 protein: CASSLGGPAYNEQFF

J gene: TRBJ1-4
V gene: TRBV27
clone size: NA
CDR3 protein: CASNPSGGGENEKLFF

J gene: TRBJ2-1
V gene: TRBV24-1
clone size: NA
CDR3 protein: CATSDPETGGYNEQFF

J gene: TRBJ1-5
V gene: TRBV29-1
clone size: NA
CDR3 protein: CSVVLSGTGRNQPQHF

J gene: TRBJ2-5
V gene: TRBV14
clone size: NA
CDR3 protein: CASSQLTGSQETQYF

J gene: TRBJ2-7
V gene: TRBV9
clone size: medium-sized
CDR3 protein: CASSVASGPPYEQYF

J gene: TRBJ2-7
V gene: TRBV28
clone size: NA
CDR3 protein: CASSVLAGLTYEQYF

J gene: TRBJ2-3
V gene: TRBV9
clone size: NA
CDR3 protein: CASSPDGGPATTQYF

J gene: TRBJ2-7
V gene: TRBV4-1
clone size: NA
CDR3 protein: CASSQDLTDPYEQYF

J gene: TRBJ2-7
V gene: TRBV5-1
clone size: NA
CDR3 protein: CASSLVASGSYEQYF

J gene: TRBJ1-4
V gene: TRBV6-1
clone size: NA
CDR3 protein: CASTPSAGQENEKLFF

J gene: TRBJ2-7
V gene: TRBV6-2/TRBV6-3
clone size: NA
CDR3 protein: CASRAATSGFQRMSSYEQYF

J gene: TRBJ2-7
V gene: TRBV12-3/TRBV12-4
clone size: NA
CDR3 protein: CASKDAARDPYEQYF

J gene: TRBJ2-4
V gene: TRBV20-1
clone size: NA
CDR3 protein: CSARLVREAKNIQYF

J gene: TRBJ2-7
V gene: TRBV13
clone size: NA
CDR3 protein: CASSQQAGRGIYEQYF

J gene: TRBJ2-2
V gene: TRBV2
clone size: NA
CDR3 protein: CASSAGSGELFF